This TCR beta chain was sequenced during a study of cytomegalovirus exposure and HLA in healthy donors. General study findings and limits: TCR beta chain V- and J-gene trimming was linked, in a later analysis, to a missense variant in DCLRE1C.

The PCR used 60 Vbeta and 13 Jbeta primers. The data were produced by immunoSEQ multiplex PCR, yet TCRdb's version contains in-frame clones alone and is incomplete. The table records around 140,000 clones, more than 60% of them present only once. V lost 6 bases, J lost 6 bases, and 14 bases stayed unmatched. The CDR3 is 15 amino acids. The V gene's germline CDR1 is MDHEN and CDR2 SYDVKM. As regards this clone: Its specificity is not known.

The rearrangement uses TRBV28 and TRBJ2-7, with 7 nucleotides matching TRBD1. The sample was PBMCs. This TCR came from a middle-aged man in good health and CMV-seronegative. The chain's CDR3 is CASRTTGRLVSEQYF. The CDR3 DNA sequence: TGTGCCAGCAGGACGACAGGGCGACTTGTATCCGAGCAGTACTTC. Based on the CDR3 plus reference TRBV28 and TRBJ2-7, the full variable domain is DVKVTQSSRYLVKRTGEKVFLECVQDMDHENMFWYRQDPGLGLRLIYFSYDVKMKEKGDIPEGYSVSREKKERFSLILESASTNQTSMYLCASRTTGRLVSEQYFGPGTRLTVT.